This TCR beta chain was found in a study of identical twins. Between the trimmed V and J ends, which lost 4 bases and 1 base, there was a span of 9 bases. CDR1 and CDR2 (germline): ENHRY, SYGVKD. The length of the CDR3 is 14 residues. MiXCR, applied by TCRdb to the 5' RACE reads, yields one record per CDR3 protein. Found here are 520,000 or so distinct CDR3 sequences, 22% of them singletons; the top ten hold about 0.93%. This clonotype was counted a few times. The sample was also reused in another study, on T cells expressing NK-cell markers. That work adds: Sorting of alpha-beta TCR T cells alone was achieved in several experiments with an anti-gamma-delta TCR antibody.

The chain joins TRBV10-3 to TRBJ2-3; D is ambiguous. The sequencing sample was made of CD4+ T cells sorted from blood. This TCR came from a woman in her late teens or twenties in good health. The CDR3 region has the DNA TGTGCCATCAGTGGAACAGAGCGCACAGATACGCAGTATTTT. It yields the protein CAISGTERTDTQYF.